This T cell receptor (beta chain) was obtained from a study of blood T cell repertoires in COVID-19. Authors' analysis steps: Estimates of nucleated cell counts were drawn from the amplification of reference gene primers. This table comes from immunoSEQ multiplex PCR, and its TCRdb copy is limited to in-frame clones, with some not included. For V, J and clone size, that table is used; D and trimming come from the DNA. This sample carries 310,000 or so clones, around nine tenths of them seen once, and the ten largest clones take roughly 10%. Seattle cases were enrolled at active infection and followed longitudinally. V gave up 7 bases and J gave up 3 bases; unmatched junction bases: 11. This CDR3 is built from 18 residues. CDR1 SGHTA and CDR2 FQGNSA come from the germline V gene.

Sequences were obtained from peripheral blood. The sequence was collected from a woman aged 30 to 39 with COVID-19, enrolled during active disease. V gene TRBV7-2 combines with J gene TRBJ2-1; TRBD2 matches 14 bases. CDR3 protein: CASTSMGLAGVGYNEQFF. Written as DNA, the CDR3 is TGTGCCAGCACCTCAATGGGACTAGCGGGAGTGGGCTACAATGAGCAGTTCTTC.